One sample yielded the 29 T cell receptor beta chains listed below, sequenced in a study of T-cell memory formation after mild COVID-19. In TCRdb, the 5' RACE reads were re-called with MiXCR into one record per CDR3 protein. The sample includes tens of thousands of distinct CDR3 sequences, roughly 17% of them seen just once. Sequenced: PBMCs or a T cell subset sorted from them (not recorded which). These receptors were collected from an adult woman who had mild COVID-19 (a few samples of this study predate the infection). Cell type and time point are not known.

By share, this clonotype ranks as medium-sized. The chain has TRBV20-1 and TRBJ2-1; no firm D call. Germline values: CDR1 DFQATT, CDR2 SNEGSKA (reference sequence). V lost 1 base and J 7 bases, leaving 8 bases between the germline ends. There are 12 residues in the CDR3. CDR3 region: CSARVKDNEQFF. For the CDR3, the DNA is TGCAGTGCTAGAGTTAAGGATAATGAGCAGTTCTTC.

This clonotype was seen more than once but under ten times. V usage is TRBV4-2 and J usage is TRBJ2-7; the D gene is possibly TRBD1 (6 bases). CDR1 and CDR2 from the germline V gene are LGHNA and YNFKEQ. The CDR3 length is 15 residues. The V end lost 0 bases, the J end lost 1 base, and 10 bases lay between the germline ends. CDR3 in DNA: TGTGCCAGCAGCCAAGAAGCCCAGGGGTCCTACGAGCAGTACTTC. Translation: CASSQEAQGSYEQYF.

The CDR3 protein is CASRRADEAFF. The CDR3 DNA is TGTGCCAGCAGACGGGCCGATGAAGCTTTCTTT. The genes are TRBV27 and TRBJ1-1; no firm D call. Germline-derived CDR1 and CDR2 are MNHEY and SMNVEV (reference sequence). This CDR3 is 11 amino acids long. Trimming pared 6 bases from V and 7 bases from J, leaving 9 bases between.

This chain connects TRBV9 to TRBJ2-1; 10 nucleotides line up with TRBD1. Looked up from germline, CDR1 is SGDLS and CDR2 is YYNGEE. The CDR3 is 16 amino acids. V trimming: 4 bases; J trimming: 6 bases; junction bases outside the gene matches: 10. The CDR3 is CASSPPSGTGVNEQFF. CDR3 sequence (DNA): TGTGCCAGCAGCCCCCCTTCCGGGACAGGGGTCAATGAGCAGTTCTTC.

At least ten counts were recorded for this clonotype. The chain combines TRBV4-3 with TRBJ2-1; 9 bases agree with TRBD2. This CDR3 contains 15 residues. Germline V gene data show CDR1 as LGHNA and CDR2 as YSLEER. V lost 4 bases to trimming and J lost 6 bases; unmatched junction nucleotides: 7. DNA for the CDR3: TGCGCCAGCAGCCCCGAGGGACTAGCTATCAATGAGCAGTTCTTC. Amino acids: CASSPEGLAINEQFF.

This clonotype has only a few counts. The chain has TRBV29-1 and TRBJ2-5; D tentatively fits TRBD1 or TRBD2 (5 bases each). V was clipped by 1 base and J by 9 bases, with 18 bases between them. Germline V CDR1 and CDR2: SQVTM, ANQGSEA. The CDR3 has 14 residues. In DNA, the CDR3 is TGCAGCGTTGAAGGGGGGACCCCTCGTCGCGCCCAGTACTTC. This sequence encodes CSVEGGTPRRAQYF.

This clonotype was observed a few times. This rearrangement joins TRBV12-3 or TRBV12-4 to TRBJ2-3; D ambiguous. The CDR3 runs 15 residues. With 4 bases removed from V and 3 bases from J, the gap between germline ends came to 14 bases. The CDR3 region is CASSSPQDPTDTQYF. In DNA form, the CDR3 reads TGTGCCAGCAGTTCCCCCCAAGATCCTACAGATACGCAGTATTTT.

The chain links TRBV11-2 to TRBJ2-1; 8 bases agree with TRBD1. V trimming: 5 bases; J trimming: 9 bases; junction bases outside the gene matches: 9. The CDR3 is 14 amino acids. Germline CDR1 is SGHAT and CDR2 is FQNNGV. The CDR3 region is CASSLGQGKFEQFF. CDR3 DNA: TGTGCCAGCAGCCTAGGACAGGGTAAATTTGAGCAGTTCTTC.

Here the CDR3 reads CASSPIPAGAYNEQFF. DNA of the CDR3: TGTGCCAGCAGCCCAATCCCCGCGGGGGCCTACAATGAGCAGTTCTTC. V and J are TRBV7-6 and TRBJ2-1; 7 bases map to TRBD2. The germline gives CDR1 SGHVS, CDR2 FNYEAQ. The trim removed 5 bases at V and 2 bases at J, leaving 9 bases unmatched. The CDR3 is 16 amino acids.

The chain has TRBV4-2 and TRBJ2-7; D is perhaps TRBD1 (6 bases). The V gene's germline CDR1 is LGHNA and CDR2 YNFKEQ. The length of the CDR3 is 14 residues. V lost 3 bases and J 5 bases, leaving 14 bases between the germline ends. The CDR3 protein is CASSHPKGGNEQYF. The CDR3 nucleotides read TGTGCCAGCAGCCACCCTAAAGGGGGTAACGAGCAGTACTTC.

V is TRBV4-1 and J is TRBJ2-7, with 10 nucleotides matching TRBD1. This CDR3 contains 18 residues. V dropped 2 bases and J dropped 5; count of bases not matched to a gene: 15. Germline V gives CDR1 MGHRA, CDR2 YSYEKL. The CDR3 coding sequence is TGCGCCAGCAGCCAATCCACTTACGGGACAGGGGTTTCCGACGAGCAGTACTTC. Its translation: CASSQSTYGTGVSDEQYF.

This chain connects TRBV19 to TRBJ2-7; D gene uncertain. Trimming removed 0 bases at V and 3 bases at J, with 15 bases between. The germline CDR1 and CDR2 sequences are LNHDA and SQIVND (reference sequence). The CDR3 has 16 amino acids. The CDR3 DNA reads TGTGCCAGTAGTATAGAAGTCACGGCTATTTACTACGAGCAGTACTTC. It encodes CASSIEVTAIYYEQYF.

CDR3 region: CASSPPPAGENTEAFF. The DNA of the CDR3 is TGTGCCAGCAGCCCACCTCCAGCAGGCGAGAACACTGAAGCTTTCTTT. V usage is TRBV7-9 and J usage is TRBJ1-1; D not resolved. The CDR3 spans 16 residues. V was clipped by 5 bases and J by 1 base, with 17 bases between them. Germline CDR1 is SEHNR and CDR2 is FQNEAQ (reference sequence).

V usage is TRBV29-1 and J usage is TRBJ1-2; D not certain. Trimming cost V 5 bases and J 5 bases, with 18 bases left between them. Germline V gives CDR1 SQVTM, CDR2 ANQGSEA. The CDR3 has 14 residues. The CDR3 region is CSVLVPGGSYGYTF. The CDR3 region has the DNA TGCAGCGTTCTTGTTCCGGGCGGGTCGTATGGCTACACCTTC.

This clonotype was seen repeatedly, ten times or more. The CDR3 DNA reads TGCGCCAGCAGCTTGGAACTAGCGGGAACCGGGGAGCTGTTTTTT. Protein: CASSLELAGTGELFF. The V call is TRBV5-1, the J call TRBJ2-2, with 10 bases identical to TRBD2. Germline CDR1 is SGHRS and CDR2 is YFSETQ. The CDR3 spans 15 residues. The trim removed 0 bases at V and 5 bases at J, leaving 1 base unmatched.

In its sample, this clonotype was seen a few times. The chain has TRBV4-1 and TRBJ1-1; the D is unclear. V was pared by 4 bases and J by 3 bases, with 12 bases between. The CDR3 is 14 residues long. Germline lookup yields CDR1 MGHRA and CDR2 YSYEKL. CDR3 DNA sequence: TGCGCCAGCAGCCCTCTTGACGGGCACACTGAAGCTTTCTTT. As protein: CASSPLDGHTEAFF.

This chain links TRBV4-1 with TRBJ1-2; D gene unclear. CDR1 is MGHRA, CDR2 YSYEKL, per germline. This CDR3 has 16 amino acids. Trimming left V 0 bases short and J 8 bases short, with 19 bases between. In DNA form, the CDR3 reads TGCGCCAGCAGCCAAGACAGGCGGGTGGGAGCGGGGGGCTACACCTTC. This sequence encodes CASSQDRRVGAGGYTF.

V gene TRBV25-1 combines with J gene TRBJ2-3; TRBD2 agrees at 9 bases. The germline gives CDR1 MGHDK, CDR2 SYGVNS. V lost 1 base and J lost 5; bases outside the gene matches: 10. This CDR3 has 17 amino acids. The CDR3 sequence: CASSESRLAGLGDTQYF. The CDR3 DNA sequence: TGTGCCAGCAGTGAATCACGGCTAGCGGGGCTCGGAGATACGCAGTATTTT.

A note on this clonotype: Mismatch with germline at one junction end may stem from a read error. The rearrangement uses TRBV4-2 and TRBJ1-2; D remains ambiguous. From germline, CDR1 is LGHNA and CDR2 YNFKEQ. This CDR3 is built from 13 residues. CDR3 residues: CASTQQSNYGYTF. The CDR3 DNA reads as TGTGCCAGCACCCAACAGAGTAACTATGGCTACACCTTC.

This clonotype was recorded a few times. The chain recombines TRBV4-3 with TRBJ2-7, with TRBD2 as a possible D gene (7 bases). The ends were cut back, 4 bases at V and 5 bases at J, with 18 bases in the middle. CDR1 LGHNA and CDR2 YSLEER come from the germline V gene. This CDR3 has 15 residues. CDR3 DNA sequence: TGCGCCAGCAGCCCCGAGGGGGGGAGGGGCCACGAGCAGTACTTC. The encoded protein is CASSPEGGRGHEQYF.

This clonotype has only a few counts. This rearrangement joins TRBV5-1 to TRBJ1-1, with 7 bases fitting TRBD1. The CDR3 spans 14 residues. V dropped 3 bases and J dropped 4; count of bases not matched to a gene: 6. Germline V gives CDR1 SGHRS, CDR2 YFSETQ. The CDR3, as DNA: TGCGCCAGCAGCTGGACAGGAGGAAGCACTGAAGCTTTCTTT. Amino acid sequence: CASSWTGGSTEAFF.

Only a few counts were recorded for this clonotype. The V and J genes are TRBV27 and TRBJ2-2, with D possibly TRBD1 on 5 matching bases. The CDR3 runs to 14 residues. Per the germline V gene, CDR1 is MNHEY and CDR2 is SMNVEV (reference sequence). Deletions cut 0 bases from V and 3 bases from J, with 5 bases between. CDR3 nucleotide sequence: TGTGCCAGCAGTTTATCGACAGACACCGGGGAGCTGTTTTTT. It is translated as CASSLSTDTGELFF.

This chain connects TRBV6-5 to TRBJ2-1, with D perhaps TRBD2 (6 bases). With 10 bases removed from V and 14 bases from J, the gap between germline ends came to 15 bases. CDR1 is MNHEY and CDR2 is SVGAGI in the germline V gene. This CDR3 is 10 amino acids long. The CDR3 sequence is CATYAREEFF. CDR3 bases: TGTGCCACATACGCGAGGGAGGAGTTCTTC.

This clonotype was counted between two and nine times. The chain is built from TRBV9 and TRBJ2-3, with TRBD2 matching 7 bases. Trimming removed 2 bases from V and 2 bases from J; junction bases left unmatched: 5. The CDR3 spans 15 residues. CDR1 and CDR2 (germline): SGDLS, YYNGEE. The CDR3 sequence is CASSVPSGLTDTQYF. In nucleotides, the CDR3 is TGTGCCAGCAGCGTCCCTAGCGGACTCACAGATACGCAGTATTTT.

The chain employs TRBV5-1 and TRBJ2-2; D gene ambiguous. The V end lost 4 bases, the J end lost 3 bases, and 13 bases lay between the germline ends. The CDR3 consists of 15 residues. Per the germline V gene, CDR1 is SGHRS and CDR2 is YFSETQ. The CDR3 DNA follows: TGCGCCAGCAGCCAGGAGTCTTATTACACCGGGGAGCTGTTTTTT. It specifies CASSQESYYTGELFF.

This clonotype was seen only a few times. This sequence joins TRBV6-5 and TRBJ2-1; 11 bases align to TRBD1. V trimming: 7 bases; J trimming: 8 bases; junction bases outside the gene matches: 7. Germline loops: CDR1 MNHEY, CDR2 SVGAGI. The CDR3 sequence is 14 residues long. In nucleotides, the CDR3 is TGTGCCAGCAACCCGGGACAGGGGGGTGATGAGCAGTTCTTC. Translating gives CASNPGQGGDEQFF.

This clonotype was recorded at least ten times. The gene calls are TRBV7-8 and TRBJ2-1; a possible D gene is TRBD2 (6 bases). The CDR3 is made up of 16 amino acids. Between the trimmed V and J ends, which lost 1 base and 8 bases, there was a span of 18 bases. Germline values: CDR1 SGHVS, CDR2 FQNEAQ. The CDR3 reads CASSLVSSGVAHEQFF. CDR3 DNA sequence: TGTGCCAGCAGCTTAGTCAGCTCGGGAGTGGCCCATGAGCAGTTCTTC.

The V gene is TRBV5-1, the J gene TRBJ1-1, with D unclear. Germline V lookup: CDR1 SGHRS, CDR2 YFSETQ. This CDR3 spans 14 amino acids. The ends were cut back, 5 bases at V and 1 base at J, with 12 bases in the middle. For the CDR3, the DNA is TGCGCCAGCAGTTGGGGAGACGGGAACACTGAAGCTTTCTTT. Protein product: CASSWGDGNTEAFF.

This clonotype appeared a few times. In DNA form, the CDR3 reads TGCAGTGCTTACGACAGGGCCATGAACACCGGGGAGCTGTTTTTT. Translation: CSAYDRAMNTGELFF. The V and J genes are TRBV20-1 and TRBJ2-2; 7 positions match TRBD1. The CDR3 contains 15 residues. Germline trimming cut 5 bases from V and 1 base from J; bases unmatched to any gene: 7. The germline gives CDR1 DFQATT, CDR2 SNEGSKA (reference sequence).